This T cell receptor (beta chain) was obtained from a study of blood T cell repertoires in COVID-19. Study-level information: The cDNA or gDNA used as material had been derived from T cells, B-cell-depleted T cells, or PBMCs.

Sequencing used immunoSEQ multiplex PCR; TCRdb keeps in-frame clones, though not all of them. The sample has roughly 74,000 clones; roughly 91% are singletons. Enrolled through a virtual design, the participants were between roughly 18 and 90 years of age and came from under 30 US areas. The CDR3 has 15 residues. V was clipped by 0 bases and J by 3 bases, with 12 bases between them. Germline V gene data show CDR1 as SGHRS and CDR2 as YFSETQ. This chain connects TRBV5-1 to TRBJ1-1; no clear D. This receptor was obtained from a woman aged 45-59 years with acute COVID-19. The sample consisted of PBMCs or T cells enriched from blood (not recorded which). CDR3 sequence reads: CASSLEGRGYTEAFF. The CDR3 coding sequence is TGCGCCAGCAGCTTGGAGGGTCGAGGGTACACTGAAGCTTTCTTT.